This TCR beta chain stems from a study of CD4+ T cells in melanoma. General observations from the study: CD8+ T cell, macrophage and B cell function reportedly correlated with neoantigen-specific CD4+ T cells.

The protocol was immunoSEQ multiplex PCR, while the TCRdb copy is restricted to in-frame clones and leaves out a portion. In the table there are roughly 18,000 clones, 83% of which are singletons. Remarks on this clone: Its target is unknown.

V was cut by 0 bases and J by 2 bases, with 10 bases left in between. This CDR3 is built from 14 residues. CDR1 and CDR2 (germline): GTSNPN, SVGIG (reference sequence). The sample comprised cells from a culture (not recorded whether cultured in vitro). The rearrangement joins TRBV30 to TRBJ1-1, with D possibly being TRBD1 (6 bases). The TCR comes from a human donor with melanoma. In nucleotides, the CDR3 is TGTGCCTGGAGTGTGGGGGCGGATAACACTGAAGCTTTCTTT. This encodes CAWSVGADNTEAFF.